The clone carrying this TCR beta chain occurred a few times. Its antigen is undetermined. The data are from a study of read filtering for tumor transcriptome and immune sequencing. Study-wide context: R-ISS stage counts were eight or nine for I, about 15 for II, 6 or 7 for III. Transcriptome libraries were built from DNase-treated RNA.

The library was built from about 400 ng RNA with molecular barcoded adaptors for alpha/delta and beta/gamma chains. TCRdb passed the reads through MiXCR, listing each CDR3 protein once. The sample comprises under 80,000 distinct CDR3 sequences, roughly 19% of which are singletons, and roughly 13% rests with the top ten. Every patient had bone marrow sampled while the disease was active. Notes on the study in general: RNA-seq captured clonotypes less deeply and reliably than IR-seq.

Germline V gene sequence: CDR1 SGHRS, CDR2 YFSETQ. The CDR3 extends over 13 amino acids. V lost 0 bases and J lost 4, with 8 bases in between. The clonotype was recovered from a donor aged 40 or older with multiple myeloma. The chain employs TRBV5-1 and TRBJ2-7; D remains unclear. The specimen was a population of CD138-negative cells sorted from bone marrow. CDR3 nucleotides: TGCGCCAGCAGCTTGGTTGGGGATTACGAGCAGTACTTC. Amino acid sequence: CASSLVGDYEQYF.